This T cell receptor beta chain was identified in a study of cytomegalovirus exposure and HLA in healthy donors (dated by TCRdb to the late 2010s). Context from the whole study: According to an earlier analysis of a few hundred of the donors, about 180 million T cells yielded 90 million to 130 million unique TCR beta sequences and 276 Gb of sequence data. To predict cytomegalovirus infection status, the study brought together high-throughput TCR immunosequencing, statistical association of individual TCRs with disease status, and machine learning. The study aimed to test whether cataloging public T cell receptors could reveal signatures of past pathogen exposure. The T cell repertoires of 700 or so subjects were profiled by immunosequencing and related to cytomegalovirus serostatus. Rather than using new phenotypic data, the later analysis identified candidate immune exposures from TCR beta sequences and from how often those sequences occurred across donors. Both class I and class II loci were covered by HLA typing, at four-digit resolution. Along with the approximately 670-subject first cohort, a separate validation cohort of over a hundred different subjects was used. Five DR-DQ haplotypes were handled as single units for association and clustering because linkage in the cohort was strong. An earlier analysis of 587 of the donors applied high-throughput TCR beta sequencing to assess whether each TCR beta V gene segment acted as functional or pseudogenic. Genome-wide SNP genotypes for about 65% of the 666 donors were used in a later genetic analysis, which treated that subset as a discovery cohort. Donor age, sex, ethnicity and CMV serostatus were compiled alongside the repertoire data. Of the 300 to 450 genotyped donors, approximately 83% fell in the genetic ancestry cluster associated with self-reported Caucasian donors. Among about 370 genotyped donors of the cohort, an average of approximately 240,000 unique TCR beta nucleotide sequences was sequenced per donor, of which about 20% were non-productive. All discovery cohort repertoires had been generated on a single sequencing platform. An early release covering roughly 640 HLA-typed donors comprised around 300 gigabases of sequencing data and 85 million to 100 million unique TCR sequences. To study patterns of TCR occurrence, a later analysis re-analyzed previously published TCR beta repertoires from just over 650 donors and added high-resolution HLA genotyping. Typing coverage varied by locus: about 620-630 donors for A, B, C, DRB1 and DQB1; approximately 520 for DQA1; 600 to 610 for DPA1; about 450 for DPB1.

On this clone itself: Its antigen remains unidentified. No much larger clone is present one base from it, and per-base qualities are unavailable.

Broad study findings and their caveats: Sequencing depth was assumed to be roughly uniform across donors in the presence/absence analyses, though that assumption may not hold. In an earlier analysis of some 640 of the donors, most TCR beta V segments were observed in productive rearrangements about 87% or about 30% of the time, broadly matching IMGT annotations. Only TCR beta chains were sequenced in this cohort, and the absence of alpha or paired-chain data limited detectable features. Most TCR sequences were seen in very few donors, while some public TCRs were found in many individuals. The authors suggested that the approach could potentially be extended to other disease states and immunological phenotypes. The earlier analysis of about 600 of the donors excluded 15 to 20 rarely observed V segments, including chromosome 9 orphons, because counts were too low. A later genetic analysis associated a missense DCLRE1C variant with V-gene and J-gene trimming of TCR beta chains, and an independent cohort replicated the association. In vitro tests confirmed that three of the cytomegalovirus-associated TCR beta chains recognize cytomegalovirus antigens. Because some donors lacked HLA typing at each locus, the association tests relied only on the typed subset. At a false discovery rate of 0.05, a later analysis linked fewer than 20,000 TCR beta sequences to specific HLA alleles. A later analysis found that HLA-associated TCR beta chains were more clonally expanded and had lower generation probabilities than equally common non-associated chains. Because the 87-base-pair reads could not distinguish some IMGT-functional V segments, including TRBV6-2 and TRBV6-3, those segments were excluded. A further reported finding was that TCR beta sequences accurately predicted the HLA-A and HLA-B alleles for most subjects in the first cohort. In a later analysis, most CMV-associated TCR beta chains were found to appear HLA-restricted, with HLA associations seemingly driven largely by CMV exposure. Correlated functional status among segregating V segments might reflect linkage disequilibrium, but an unknown experimental factor could not be ruled out. When HLA alleles, especially DR and DQ, strongly co-occurred, TCR associations were difficult to assign to individual alleles. In a later analysis, the rate of TCR association differed among HLA loci, with DRB1 alleles having the most associated TCRs and HLA-C alleles having the fewest. According to a later genetic analysis, donors in an Asian-associated ancestry cluster had fewer N-insertions in productive TCRs than the approximately 700-donor mean. In a later analysis, several top co-occurrence clusters were reported to appear linked to parvovirus B19, influenza, CMV and Epstein-Barr virus. A total of about 180 TCR beta chains were listed by the study as associated with cytomegalovirus. For the cohort, immune exposure information was limited to CMV serostatus. A cluster of highly shared sequence variants was judged likely to represent a technical artifact of the sequencing pipeline. Cytomegalovirus status was reported to be diagnosed by the classifier with high specificity and sensitivity in both the original and validation cohorts.

Receptors were amplified or captured by the immunoSEQ multiplex PCR assay. The multiplex PCR relied on a mix of 60 forward primers for TCR Vbeta segments and 13 reverse primers for TCR Jbeta segments. The CDR3 region of rearranged TCR beta genes was amplified from genomic DNA by a multiplex PCR assay. The amplified TCR beta libraries were sequenced on the Illumina HiSeq System as 87-base-pair reads. The study's processing was this. A later analysis tallied tens of millions of unique TCR beta chains across the 666 repertoires, and approximately 9.9 million of those chains were shared by two or more donors. To remove PCR and sequencing errors, raw reads were error-corrected and collapsed into unique sequences using a nearest-neighbor algorithm that merged closely related sequences. CDR3 sequences were aligned to IMGT reference sequences to assign V, D and J gene segments. Each retained sequence needed at least a six-nucleotide match to both a V gene segment and a J gene segment. Rearrangements were classified as productive when the CDR3 lacked stop codons and remained in frame with V and J, and all other rearrangements were classified as non-productive. CDR3 was defined by IMGT convention, running from the second conserved V-encoded cysteine to the conserved J-encoded phenylalanine. In an earlier analysis of around 640 of the donors, sequences lacking an unambiguous match to a single V gene segment were excluded. In an earlier analysis of more than 500 of the donors, a V segment was called functional when productive rearrangements were above 56.7%, and segregating when the standard deviation between donors exceeded 5%. A statistical classification framework was developed to diagnose cytomegalovirus status using the catalog of TCR beta chain sequences. In a later analysis, TCR nucleotide sequences were compared against IMGT/GENE-DB human TR gene sequences so that V and J genes could be assigned. A later analysis assigned CDR3 sequences and most-parsimonious VDJ recombination scenarios with the TCRdist pipeline. In a later analysis, each TCR beta chain was defined by its CDR3 amino acid sequence together with its V-gene family, and reads without a unique V-gene family were excluded. To address suspected cross-contamination and a sequencing artifact, a later analysis removed a few hundred highly shared, low-generation-probability nucleotide sequences. A later analysis calculated a clonal expansion index for each public chain from normalized within-repertoire ranks of inferred template counts. In a later analysis, generation probabilities were computed using a VDJ recombination model fitted to out-of-frame rearrangements, and the results were checked against IGoR. In a later analysis, TCR-TCR, TCR-HLA and TCR-CMV co-occurrence was scored with hypergeometric tests, and a repertoire-size bias correction was applied to TCR pairs. To estimate false discovery rates, a later analysis permuted the HLA or CMV assignments 20 times. In a later analysis, co-occurring TCRs were grouped with DBSCAN, and TCRdist sequence similarity was added when clustering was performed within HLA-allele-positive subsets. Co-occurrence clustering excluded repertoires with fewer than 30,000 or more than 120,000 public chains, plus five with anomalous nucleotide sharing. This is the immuneACCESS table as TCRdb keeps it, with only in-frame sequences that have V and J called. A part of the clones is gone; compared with another copy, unresolved V genes explain less than half, and the rest is unexplained. Clonal size and the V and J genes are those of that table, whereas D and trimming came from the DNA. The sample profile shows roughly 130,000 clones; about 80% of them were found once. The ten biggest clones cover 1% of the sample.

Taken from cysteine to phenylalanine, the CDR3 has 14 residues. The kept DNA is CDR3 alone, 42 bases in frame from the first base. For CDR1 and CDR2, the germline V gene lists MGHDK and SYGVNS. For this chain, trimming is 7 bases at the V end and 6 bases at the J end, and the number of junction bases without a gene match is 11. The cohort consisted of hundreds of healthy bone marrow donors. All cohort members were sampled while nominally healthy, although unrecorded immune exposures were likely present. The donor was CMV seronegative and was included in the group of approximately 350 seronegative cohort members. Each donor provided a peripheral blood sample, and peripheral blood mononuclear cells were used for TCR beta sequencing. Genomic DNA extraction from the blood cell samples was performed with the Qiagen DNeasy Blood Extraction Kit.

The TCR was taken from a middle-aged man in good health and CMV-seronegative. Sequences were obtained from PBMCs. The chain is assembled from TRBV25-1 and TRBJ1-2; 7 of the junction bases match TRBD1. The CDR3 region reads CASIWWGQGDGYTF. The nucleotides read TGTGCCAGCATTTGGTGGGGGCAGGGGGATGGCTACACCTTC.